Here is one T cell receptor (beta chain) with its context. The data are from a study of shared clonotypes between healthy human individuals. Here immunoSEQ multiplex PCR was the method, and the copy in TCRdb shows in-frame clones only, minus some. The table has around 1.1 million clones, approximately 80% seen once; the top ten hold roughly 0.62%. Germline V gives CDR1 LGHNA, CDR2 YSLEER. The CDR3 spans 15 residues. V was pared by 0 bases and J by 0 bases, with 8 bases between. The sample was memory CD4+ T cells from PBMCs. The subset: CD45RA-negative fraction. The TCR was taken from a man younger than 30 in good health. Some clones in this sample may be carry-over from other donors' samples. The chain has TRBV4-3 and TRBJ1-2; D may be TRBD1 (5 bases). CDR3 loop: CASSQELGANYGYTF. The DNA of the CDR3 is TGCGCCAGCAGCCAAGAGTTGGGGGCTAACTATGGCTACACCTTC.